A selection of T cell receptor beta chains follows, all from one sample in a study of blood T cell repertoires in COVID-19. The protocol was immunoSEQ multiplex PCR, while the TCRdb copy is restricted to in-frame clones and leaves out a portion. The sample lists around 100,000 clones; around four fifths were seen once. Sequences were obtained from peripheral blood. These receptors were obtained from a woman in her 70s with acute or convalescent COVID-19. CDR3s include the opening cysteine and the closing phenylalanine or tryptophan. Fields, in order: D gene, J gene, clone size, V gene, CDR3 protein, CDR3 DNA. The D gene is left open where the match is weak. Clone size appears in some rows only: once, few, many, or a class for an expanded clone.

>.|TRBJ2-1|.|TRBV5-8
CASSLAFEQFF
TGTGCCAGCAGCTTGGCCTTTGAGCAGTTCTTC
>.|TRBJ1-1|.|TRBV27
CASSLTGNTEAFF
TGTGCCAGCAGTTTAACAGGGAACACTGAAGCTTTCTTT
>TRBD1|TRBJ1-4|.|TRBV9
CASSGTPGQLNEKLFF
TGTGCCAGCAGCGGAACGCCGGGACAGCTTAATGAAAAACTGTTTTTT
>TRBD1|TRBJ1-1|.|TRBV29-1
CSVYDRAHTEAFF
TGCAGCGTCTACGACAGGGCGCACACTGAAGCTTTCTTT
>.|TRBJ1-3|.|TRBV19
CASSDRQITGNTIYF
TGTGCCAGTTCTGACCGACAGATTACTGGAAACACCATATATTTT
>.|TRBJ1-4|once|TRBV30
CAWSVLGGYANEKLFF
TGTGCCTGGAGTGTACTTGGGGGCTACGCTAATGAAAAACTGTTTTTT
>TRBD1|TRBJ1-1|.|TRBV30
CAWSVGRGQTEAFF
TGTGCCTGGAGTGTAGGCAGGGGGCAAACTGAAGCTTTCTTT
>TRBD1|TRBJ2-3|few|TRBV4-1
CASSQVGTGGSTDTQYF
TGCGCCAGCAGCCAAGTGGGGACAGGGGGTAGCACAGATACGCAGTATTTT
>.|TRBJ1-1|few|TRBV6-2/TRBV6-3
CASSQSGGAEAFF
TGTGCCAGCAGTCAATCGGGAGGGGCTGAAGCTTTCTTT
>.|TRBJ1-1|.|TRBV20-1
CSASDGGDTEAFF
TGCAGTGCTAGTGACGGGGGAGACACTGAAGCTTTCTTT
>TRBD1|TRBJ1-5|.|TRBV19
CASRETGPNQPQHF
TGTGCCAGTAGGGAGACAGGGCCCAATCAGCCCCAGCATTTT
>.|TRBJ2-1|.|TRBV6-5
CASMRWDNEQFF
TGTGCCAGCATGAGGTGGGACAATGAGCAGTTCTTC
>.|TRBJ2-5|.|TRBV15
CATSRSSGLGEETQYF
TGTGCCACCAGCAGATCATCGGGACTGGGGGAAGAGACCCAGTACTTC
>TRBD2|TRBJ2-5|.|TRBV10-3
CAISARGGVSETQYF
TGTGCCATAAGTGCGCGGGGGGGCGTGTCGGAGACCCAGTACTTC
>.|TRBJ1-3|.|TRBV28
CASTMLLSGNTIYF
TGTGCCAGCACTATGTTATTATCTGGAAACACCATATATTTT
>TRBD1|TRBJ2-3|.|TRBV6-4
CASGTGSTDTQYF
TGTGCCAGCGGGACAGGAAGCACAGATACGCAGTATTTT
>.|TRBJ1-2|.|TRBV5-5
CASSLDTYGYTF
TGTGCCAGCAGCTTGGACACCTATGGCTACACCTTC
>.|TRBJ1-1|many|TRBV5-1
CASSLQGSGTEAFF
TGCGCCAGCAGCCTGCAGGGCTCCGGGACTGAAGCTTTCTTT
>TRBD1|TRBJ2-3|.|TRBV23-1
CASSIDRGTDTQYF
TGCGCCAGCAGTATCGACAGGGGCACAGATACGCAGTATTTT
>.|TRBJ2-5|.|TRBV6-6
CASSYFGGEGETQYF
TGTGCCAGCAGTTACTTTGGAGGGGAAGGAGAGACCCAGTACTTC
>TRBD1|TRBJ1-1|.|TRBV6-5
CASRLRDRNTEAFF
TGTGCCAGCAGACTCCGGGACAGGAACACTGAAGCTTTCTTT
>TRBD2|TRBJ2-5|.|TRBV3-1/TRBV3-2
CASLLGGGAVETQYF
TGTGCCAGTCTTCTTGGCGGGGGGGCGGTAGAGACCCAGTACTTC
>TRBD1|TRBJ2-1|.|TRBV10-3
CAISEGTGRNEQFF
TGTGCCATCAGTGAGGGGACAGGGAGGAATGAGCAGTTCTTC
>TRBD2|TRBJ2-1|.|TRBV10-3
CAIKGSSGGGSSYNEQFF
TGTGCCATCAAAGGATCCTCCGGCGGGGGGTCTTCTTACAATGAGCAGTTCTTC
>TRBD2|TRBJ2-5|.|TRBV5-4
CASSLQAGGTRTQYF
TGTGCCAGCAGCTTGCAGGCGGGGGGGACCAGGACCCAGTACTTC
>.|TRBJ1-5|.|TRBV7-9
CASSTRGSFQPQHF
TGTGCCAGCAGCACACGAGGGTCGTTTCAGCCCCAGCATTTT
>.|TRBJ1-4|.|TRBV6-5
CASSYSGQGKEKLFF
TGTGCCAGCAGTTACTCGGGTCAGGGGAAAGAAAAACTGTTTTTT
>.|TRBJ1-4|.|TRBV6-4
CASSDGPGEKLFF
TGTGCCAGCAGTGACGGGCCAGGTGAAAAACTGTTTTTT
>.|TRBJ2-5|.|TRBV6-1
CASSERGGQETQYF
TGTGCCAGCAGTGAAAGGGGGGGGCAAGAGACCCAGTACTTC
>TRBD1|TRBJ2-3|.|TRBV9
CASSVGQGTTDTQYF
TGTGCCAGCAGCGTAGGACAGGGGACAACAGATACGCAGTATTTT
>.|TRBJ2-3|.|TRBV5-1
CASSPGLGSTDTQYF
TGCGCCAGCAGTCCCGGACTGGGTAGCACAGATACGCAGTATTTT
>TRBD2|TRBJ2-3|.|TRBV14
CASSQDPNRAGGLWDTQYF
TGTGCCAGCAGCCAAGATCCAAATCGGGCGGGGGGACTTTGGGATACGCAGTATTTT
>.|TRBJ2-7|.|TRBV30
CAWSHSYEQYF
TGTGCCTGGAGTCACTCCTACGAGCAGTACTTC
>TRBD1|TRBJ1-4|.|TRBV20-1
CSANDRGAHNEKLFF
TGCAGTGCTAATGACAGGGGGGCCCATAATGAAAAACTGTTTTTT
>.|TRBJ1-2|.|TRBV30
CAFGDYGYTF
TGTGCCTTCGGGGACTATGGCTACACCTTC
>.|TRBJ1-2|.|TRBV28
CASSLGGVYGYTF
TGTGCCAGCAGTTTAGGCGGGGTCTATGGCTACACCTTC
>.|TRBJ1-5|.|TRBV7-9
CASSFVSVNQPQHF
TGTGCCAGCAGCTTCGTGTCAGTCAATCAGCCCCAGCATTTT
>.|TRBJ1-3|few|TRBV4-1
CASSPRPLARSGGTGNTIYF
TGCGCCAGCAGCCCTCGTCCCCTGGCTCGATCCGGGGGGACGGGAAACACCATATATTTT
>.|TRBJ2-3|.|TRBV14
CASSHRTSTDTQYF
TGTGCCAGCAGCCACCGAACAAGCACAGATACGCAGTATTTT
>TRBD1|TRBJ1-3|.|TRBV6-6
CASSQTGTVLGNTIYF
TGTGCCAGCAGCCAGACAGGGACGGTCTTGGGAAACACCATATATTTT
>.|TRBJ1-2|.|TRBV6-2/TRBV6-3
CASSVTGSVYGYTF
TGTGCCAGCAGTGTCACAGGGAGCGTCTATGGCTACACCTTC
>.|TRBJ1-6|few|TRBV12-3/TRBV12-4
CASSEGYNSPLHF
TGTGCCAGCAGCGAGGGCTATAATTCACCCCTCCACTTT
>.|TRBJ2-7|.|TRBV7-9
CASSLVPGEQYF
TGTGCCAGCAGCTTAGTACCCGGCGAGCAGTACTTC
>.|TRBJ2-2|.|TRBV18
CASSPSLLFTGELFF
TGTGCCAGCTCACCGAGCCTCCTTTTCACCGGGGAGCTGTTTTTT
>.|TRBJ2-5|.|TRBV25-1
CASSRQIGETQYF
TGTGCCAGCTCCCGTCAAATCGGGGAGACCCAGTACTTC
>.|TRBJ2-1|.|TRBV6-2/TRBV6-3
CASSPPQAGYNEQFF
TGTGCCAGCAGTCCACCTCAGGCAGGTTACAATGAGCAGTTCTTC
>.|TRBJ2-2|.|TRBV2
CASSEVAVNTGELFF
TGTGCCAGCAGTGAGGTAGCGGTGAACACCGGGGAGCTGTTTTTT
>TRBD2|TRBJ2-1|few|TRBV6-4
CASRAGAANNEQFF
TGTGCCAGCAGAGCGGGGGCCGCTAACAATGAGCAGTTCTTC
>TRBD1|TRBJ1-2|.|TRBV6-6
CASSYGDRVNGYTF
TGTGCCAGCAGTTACGGGGACAGGGTGAATGGCTACACCTTC
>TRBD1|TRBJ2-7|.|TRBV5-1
CASSLARGQYEQYF
TGCGCCAGCAGCTTGGCCAGGGGGCAGTACGAGCAGTACTTC
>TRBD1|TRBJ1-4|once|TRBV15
CATSRRDRADEKLFF
TGTGCCACCAGCAGGAGGGACAGGGCTGATGAAAAACTGTTTTTT
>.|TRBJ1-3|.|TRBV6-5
CASRTGQTGNTIYF
TGTGCCAGCAGAACAGGACAGACTGGAAACACCATATATTTT
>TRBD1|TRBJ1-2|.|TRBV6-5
CASSYDYRGGYGYTF
TGTGCCAGCAGTTACGATTACAGGGGAGGCTATGGCTACACCTTC
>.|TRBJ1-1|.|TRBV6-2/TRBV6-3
CASSYSEGQAFF
TGTGCCAGCAGTTACTCGGAGGGTCAAGCTTTCTTT
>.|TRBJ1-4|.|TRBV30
CAWSVQALAGEKLFF
TGTGCCTGGAGTGTACAGGCCTTGGCGGGGGAAAAACTGTTTTTT
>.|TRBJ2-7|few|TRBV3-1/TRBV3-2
CASSQGRVAYEQYF
TGTGCCAGCAGCCAAGGCAGGGTGGCCTACGAGCAGTACTTC
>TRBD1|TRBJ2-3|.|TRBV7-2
CASSWGQDTDTQYF
TGTGCCAGCAGCTGGGGACAGGACACAGATACGCAGTATTTT
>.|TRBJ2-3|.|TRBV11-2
CASSAAGSADTQYF
TGTGCCAGCAGCGCTGCAGGCAGTGCGGATACGCAGTATTTT
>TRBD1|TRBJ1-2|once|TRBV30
CAWREGQGGLYGYTF
TGTGCCTGGAGGGAAGGGCAGGGGGGTTTGTATGGCTACACCTTC
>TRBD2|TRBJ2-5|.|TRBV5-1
CASSLAGGGKETQYF
TGCGCCAGCAGCTTGGCTGGCGGGGGAAAAGAGACCCAGTACTTC